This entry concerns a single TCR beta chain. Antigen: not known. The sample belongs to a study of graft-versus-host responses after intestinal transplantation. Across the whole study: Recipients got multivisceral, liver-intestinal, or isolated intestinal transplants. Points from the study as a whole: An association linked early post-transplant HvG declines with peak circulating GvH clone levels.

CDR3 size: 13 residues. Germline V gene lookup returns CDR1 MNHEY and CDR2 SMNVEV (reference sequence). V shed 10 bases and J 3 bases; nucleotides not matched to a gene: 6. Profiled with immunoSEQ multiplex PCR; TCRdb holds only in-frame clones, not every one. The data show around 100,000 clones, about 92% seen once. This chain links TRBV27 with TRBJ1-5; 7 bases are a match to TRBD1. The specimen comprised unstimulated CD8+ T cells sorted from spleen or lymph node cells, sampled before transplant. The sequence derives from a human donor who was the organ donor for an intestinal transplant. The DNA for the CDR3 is TGTGCCACCTCGGACAGGCTCAATCAGCCCCAGCATTTT. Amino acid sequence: CATSDRLNQPQHF.